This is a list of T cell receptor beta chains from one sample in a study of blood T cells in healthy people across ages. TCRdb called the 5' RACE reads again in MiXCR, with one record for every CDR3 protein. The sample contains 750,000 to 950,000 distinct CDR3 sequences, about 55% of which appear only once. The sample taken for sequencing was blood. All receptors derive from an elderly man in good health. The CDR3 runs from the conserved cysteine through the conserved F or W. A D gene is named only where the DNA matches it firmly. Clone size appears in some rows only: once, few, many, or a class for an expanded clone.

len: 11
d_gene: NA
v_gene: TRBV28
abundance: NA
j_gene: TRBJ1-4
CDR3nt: TGTGCCAGCAAGGAAGGGGGAAAACTGTTTTTT
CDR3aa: CASKEGGKLFF

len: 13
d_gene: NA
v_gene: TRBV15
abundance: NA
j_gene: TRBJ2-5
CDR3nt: TGTGCCACGGCGTGGACAGATCAGAGGACCCAGTACTTC
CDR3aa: CATAWTDQRTQYF

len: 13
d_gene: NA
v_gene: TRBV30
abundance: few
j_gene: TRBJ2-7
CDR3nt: TGTGCCTGGAGTCGGCAGGGAGGCTACGAGCAGTACTTC
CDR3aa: CAWSRQGGYEQYF

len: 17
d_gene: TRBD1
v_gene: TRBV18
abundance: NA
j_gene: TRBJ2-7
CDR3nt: TGTGCCAGCTCACCACTTGCGCCCGGGACAGGGGGTCACGAGCAGTACTTC
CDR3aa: CASSPLAPGTGGHEQYF

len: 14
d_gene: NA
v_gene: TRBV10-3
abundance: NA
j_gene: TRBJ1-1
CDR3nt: TGTGCCATCAGGAGGACAGCATTGAACACTGAAGCTTTCTTT
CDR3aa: CAIRRTALNTEAFF

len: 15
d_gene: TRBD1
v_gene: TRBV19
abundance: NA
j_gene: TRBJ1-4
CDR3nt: TGTGCCAGTAGTAACGCGGACAGGGGACGTGAAAAACTGTTTTTT
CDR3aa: CASSNADRGREKLFF

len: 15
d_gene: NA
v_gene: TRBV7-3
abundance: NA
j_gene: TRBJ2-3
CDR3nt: TGTGCCAGCAGCCCGGGCCTCCCCAGCACAGATACGCAGTATTTT
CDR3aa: CASSPGLPSTDTQYF

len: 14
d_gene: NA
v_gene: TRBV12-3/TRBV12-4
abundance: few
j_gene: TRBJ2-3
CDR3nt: TGTGCCAGCAGTTTCGACACTAGCACAGATACGCAGTATTTT
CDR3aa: CASSFDTSTDTQYF

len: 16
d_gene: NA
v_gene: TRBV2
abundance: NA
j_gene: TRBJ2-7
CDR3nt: TGTGCCAGCAGGGCGAATCTGGGGCTACAACCCTACGAGCAGTACTTC
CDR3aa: CASRANLGLQPYEQYF

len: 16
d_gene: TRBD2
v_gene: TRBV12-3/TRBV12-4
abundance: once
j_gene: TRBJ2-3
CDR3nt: TGTGCCAGCAGCCAACTGGGCAGAGCGGGAGCAGATACGCAGTATTTT
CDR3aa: CASSQLGRAGADTQYF

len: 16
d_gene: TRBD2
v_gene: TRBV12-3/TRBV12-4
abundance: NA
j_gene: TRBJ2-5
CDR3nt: TGTGCCAGCAGTTTTTATGAAGGCGGGAGGCTGGGGACCCAGTACTTC
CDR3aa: CASSFYEGGRLGTQYF

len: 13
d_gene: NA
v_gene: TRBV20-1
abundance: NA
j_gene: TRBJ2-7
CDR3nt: TGCAGTGCTAGAGGGGCGCTTACATACGAGCAGTACTTC
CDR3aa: CSARGALTYEQYF

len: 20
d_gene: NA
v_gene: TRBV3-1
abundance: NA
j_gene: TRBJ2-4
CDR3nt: TGTGCCAGCAGCCAAATTTTGACAGGCCCCCTGGTTTCGTCGAGAAACATTCAGTACTTC
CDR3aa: CASSQILTGPLVSSRNIQYF

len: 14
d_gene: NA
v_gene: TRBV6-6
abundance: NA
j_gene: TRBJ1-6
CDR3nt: TGTGCCAGCAGACCGACAGGCTATAATTCACCCCTCCACTTT
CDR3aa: CASRPTGYNSPLHF

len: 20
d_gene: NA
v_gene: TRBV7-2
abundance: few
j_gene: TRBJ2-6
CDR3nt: TGTGCCAGCAGCCCACGGGATGCAGGGCACAGTTTAGCTGGGGCCAACGTCCTGACTTTC
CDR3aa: CASSPRDAGHSLAGANVLTF

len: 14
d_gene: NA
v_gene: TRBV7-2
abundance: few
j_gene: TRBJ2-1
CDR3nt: TGTGCCAGCAGCTTCGCCGGTGGGCCGGATGAGCAGTTCTTC
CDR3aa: CASSFAGGPDEQFF

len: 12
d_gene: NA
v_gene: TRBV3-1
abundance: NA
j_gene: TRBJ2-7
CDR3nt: TGTGCCAGCAGCCAGATGAACTACGAGCAGTACTTC
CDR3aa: CASSQMNYEQYF

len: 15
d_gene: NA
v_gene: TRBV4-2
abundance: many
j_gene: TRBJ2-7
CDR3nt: TGTGCCAGCAGCCAAGCCCTACAGGAGACCTACGAGCAGTACTTC
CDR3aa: CASSQALQETYEQYF

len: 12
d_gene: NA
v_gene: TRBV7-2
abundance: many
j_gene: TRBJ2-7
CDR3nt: TGTGCCAGCACCCAAGGTCCGTACGAGCAGTACTTC
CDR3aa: CASTQGPYEQYF

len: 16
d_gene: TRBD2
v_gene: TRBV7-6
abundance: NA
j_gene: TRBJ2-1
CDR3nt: TGTGCCAGCAGCTTCCTAGCGGGAGGGCCTAACAATGAGCAGTTCTTC
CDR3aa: CASSFLAGGPNNEQFF

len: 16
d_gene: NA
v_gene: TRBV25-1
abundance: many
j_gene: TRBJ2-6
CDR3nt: TGTGCCAGCAGTGAAGGACTGCGCTCTGGGGCCAACGTCCTGACTTTC
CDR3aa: CASSEGLRSGANVLTF

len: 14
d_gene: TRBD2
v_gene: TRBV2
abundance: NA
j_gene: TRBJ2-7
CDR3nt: TGTGCCAGCAGTGAGGGACTAGCAACCTACGAGCAGTACTTC
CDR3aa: CASSEGLATYEQYF

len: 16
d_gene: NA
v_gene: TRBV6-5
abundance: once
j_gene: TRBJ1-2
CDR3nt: TGTGCCAGCAATGGGATTTACAGCCCTACTAACTATGGCTACACCTTC
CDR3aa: CASNGIYSPTNYGYTF

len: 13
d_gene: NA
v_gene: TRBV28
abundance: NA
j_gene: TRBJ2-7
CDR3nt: TGTGCCAGCAGCCCTACAGGGCTCGACGAGCAGTACTTC
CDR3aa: CASSPTGLDEQYF

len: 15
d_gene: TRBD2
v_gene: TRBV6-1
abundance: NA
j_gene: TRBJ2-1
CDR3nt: TGTGCCAGTCCGAGTGGGAGGGCCTCGGTGGATGAGCAGTTCTTC
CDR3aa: CASPSGRASVDEQFF

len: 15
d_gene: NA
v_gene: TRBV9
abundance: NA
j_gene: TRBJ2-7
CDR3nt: TGTGCCAGCAGCGTAGGGGCCTCTACCTCCTACGAGCAGTACTTC
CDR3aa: CASSVGASTSYEQYF

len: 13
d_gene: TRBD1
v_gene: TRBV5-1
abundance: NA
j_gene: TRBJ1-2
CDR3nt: TGCGCCAGCAGCCTGGGGGACAGGGGCGAGGACACCTTC
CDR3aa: CASSLGDRGEDTF

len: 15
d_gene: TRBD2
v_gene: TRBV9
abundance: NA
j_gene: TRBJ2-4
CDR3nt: TGTGCCAGCAGCGTAGGGTATAGCGGGGCCAACCATCAGTACTTC
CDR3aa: CASSVGYSGANHQYF

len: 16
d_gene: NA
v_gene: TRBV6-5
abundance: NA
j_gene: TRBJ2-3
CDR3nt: TGTGCCAGCACCCCCTCGGGAGTGGAAGGGGCAGATACGCAGTATTTT
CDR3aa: CASTPSGVEGADTQYF

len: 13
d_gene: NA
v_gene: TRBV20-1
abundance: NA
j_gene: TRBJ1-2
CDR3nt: TGCAGTGCTAGAGAGGACCCCTATTGGGGCTACACCTTC
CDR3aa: CSAREDPYWGYTF

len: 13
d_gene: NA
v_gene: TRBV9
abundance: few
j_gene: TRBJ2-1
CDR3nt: TGTGCCAGCAGCGGGTGGGCCGACAATGAGCAGTTCTTC
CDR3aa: CASSGWADNEQFF

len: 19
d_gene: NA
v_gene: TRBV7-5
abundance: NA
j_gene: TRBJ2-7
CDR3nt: NA
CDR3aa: CISVSEAWGLAGGPYEQYF

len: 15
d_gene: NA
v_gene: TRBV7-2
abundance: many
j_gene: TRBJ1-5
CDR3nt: TGTGCCAGCGGGCCTCTTGTGGGTAGCAATCAGCCCCAGCATTTT
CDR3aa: CASGPLVGSNQPQHF

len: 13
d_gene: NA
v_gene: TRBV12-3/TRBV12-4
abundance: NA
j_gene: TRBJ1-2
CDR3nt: TGTGCCAGCAGTTTGCCAGGGAACTATGGCTACACCTTC
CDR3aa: CASSLPGNYGYTF

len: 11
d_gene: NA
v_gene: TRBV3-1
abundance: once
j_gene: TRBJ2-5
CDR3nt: TGTGCCAGCAGCCAAGCCTCTCTTAAGTACTTC
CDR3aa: CASSQASLKYF

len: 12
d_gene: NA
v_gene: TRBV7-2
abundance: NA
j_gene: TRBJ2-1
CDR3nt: TGTGCCAGCAGCTTAGCTGGAGCGACCCAGTTCTTC
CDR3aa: CASSLAGATQFF

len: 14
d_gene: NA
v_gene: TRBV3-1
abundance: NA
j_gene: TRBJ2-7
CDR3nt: TGTGCCAGCAGCCAAGGAAGAGGGGCCGTGCGGCAGTACTTC
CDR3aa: CASSQGRGAVRQYF

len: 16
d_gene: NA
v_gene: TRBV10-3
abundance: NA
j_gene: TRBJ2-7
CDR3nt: TGTGCCATCAGTGAGTCGATCGGGCAGGGAGAGATCGAGCAGTACTTC
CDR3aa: CAISESIGQGEIEQYF

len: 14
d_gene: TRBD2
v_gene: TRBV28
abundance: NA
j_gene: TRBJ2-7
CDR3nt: TGTGCCAGCATAGCGGGCCTCCCCTACAATGAGCGGTACTTC
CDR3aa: CASIAGLPYNERYF

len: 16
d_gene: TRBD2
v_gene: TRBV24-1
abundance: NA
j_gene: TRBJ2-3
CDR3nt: TGTGCCACCAGTGACCCGAGCGGGAGGGTAGCAGATACGCAGTATTTT
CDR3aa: CATSDPSGRVADTQYF

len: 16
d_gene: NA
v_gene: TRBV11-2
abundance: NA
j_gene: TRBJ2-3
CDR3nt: TGTGCCAGCAGCAAAGGCATTAGCGATTTGTCAGATACGCAGTATTTT
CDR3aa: CASSKGISDLSDTQYF

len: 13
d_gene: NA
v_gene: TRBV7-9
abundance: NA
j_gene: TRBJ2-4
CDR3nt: TGTGCCAGCAGCTTATTCCAAGCAGACATTCAGTACTTC
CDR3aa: CASSLFQADIQYF

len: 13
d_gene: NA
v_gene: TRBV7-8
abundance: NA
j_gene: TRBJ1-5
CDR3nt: TGTGCCAGCAGCGAGGGGTTGAATCAGCCCCAGCATTTT
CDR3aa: CASSEGLNQPQHF

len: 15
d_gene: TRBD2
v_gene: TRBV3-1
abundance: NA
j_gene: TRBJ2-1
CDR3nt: TGTGCCAGCAGCCACCCTAGCGGGATCTACAATGAGCAGTTCTTC
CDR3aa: CASSHPSGIYNEQFF

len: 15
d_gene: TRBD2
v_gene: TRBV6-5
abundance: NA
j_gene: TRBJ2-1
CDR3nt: TGTGCCAGCAGTTATTCATCTAGCGGGAGGCGGGAGCAGTTCTTC
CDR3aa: CASSYSSSGRREQFF

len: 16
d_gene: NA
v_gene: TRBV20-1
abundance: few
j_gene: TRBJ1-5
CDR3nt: TGCAGTGCTAGAGAAAGCGCCCGCGGGCTCAATCAGCCCCAGCATTTT
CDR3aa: CSARESARGLNQPQHF

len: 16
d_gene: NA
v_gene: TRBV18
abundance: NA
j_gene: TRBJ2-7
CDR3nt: TGTGCCAGCTCACCCGACGGAGGCTCCTACTACAATGAGCAGTACTTC
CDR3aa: CASSPDGGSYYNEQYF

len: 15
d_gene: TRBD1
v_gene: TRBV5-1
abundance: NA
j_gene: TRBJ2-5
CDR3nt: TGCGCCAGCAGCTTAGGACAGGGGGTAGCGGAGACCCAGTACTTC
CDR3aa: CASSLGQGVAETQYF

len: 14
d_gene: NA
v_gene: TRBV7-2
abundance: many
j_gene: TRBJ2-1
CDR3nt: TGTGCCAGCAGCTTGAGGAGCTCCTACAATGAGCAGTTCTTC
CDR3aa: CASSLRSSYNEQFF

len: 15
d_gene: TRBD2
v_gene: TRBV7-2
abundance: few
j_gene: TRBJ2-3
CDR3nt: TGTGCCAGCAGCTTAGCCTGGGGGGGTCACAGATACGCGTATTTT
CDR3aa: CASSLAWGGHRYAYF

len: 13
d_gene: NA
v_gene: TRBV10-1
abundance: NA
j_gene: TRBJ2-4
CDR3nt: TGCGCCAGCGCGAGGGGGTGGGAAAACATTCAGTACTTC
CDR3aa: CASARGWENIQYF

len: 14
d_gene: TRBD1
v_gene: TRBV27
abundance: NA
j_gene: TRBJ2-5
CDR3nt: TGTGCCAGCAGTGTAGACAGGGTTCGAAATGAGCAGTACTTC
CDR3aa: CASSVDRVRNEQYF

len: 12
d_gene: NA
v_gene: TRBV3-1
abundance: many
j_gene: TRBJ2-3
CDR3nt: TGTGCCAGCAGCCAAGACCCCCGATACGCGTATTTT
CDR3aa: CASSQDPRYAYF